Each of the 29 T cell receptor beta chains below was sequenced from the same sample in a study of blood T cell repertoires in COVID-19 (dated by TCRdb to between 2020 and 2021). Preparation of the library involved the immunoSEQ multiplex PCR assay. TCRdb carries this immuneACCESS record with in-frame sequences only. Its versions omit some clonotypes, under half of them owing to an unresolved V gene in the studies checked, with the rest unexplained. This sample holds 95,000 to 150,000 clones; about nine tenths were observed only once. The top ten clonotypes cover just under 30% of the sample. The sequenced sample was peripheral blood. Receptors originate from a woman between 70 and 85 years old with acute or convalescent COVID-19.

This clone was detected only once. V gene TRBV11-3 combines with J gene TRBJ2-2; D remains ambiguous. The germline CDR1 and CDR2 sequences are SGHNT and YENEEA. The CDR3 contains 12 residues. Trimming removed 3 bases at V and 7 bases at J, with 6 bases between. DNA for the CDR3: TGTGCCAGCAGCTTCCCGGTCGGGGAGCTGTTTTTT. Its translation is CASSFPVGELFF.

This chain links TRBV6-5 with TRBJ2-1; 9 bases line up with TRBD1. The CDR3 extends over 13 amino acids. The germline V gene encodes CDR1 MNHEY and CDR2 SVGAGI. V lost 8 bases, J lost 8 bases, and 7 bases stayed unmatched. CDR3 protein: CASYGTGYYEQFF. The CDR3, as DNA: TGTGCCAGCTACGGGACAGGGTACTATGAGCAGTTCTTC.

V gene TRBV28 combines with J gene TRBJ1-5, with D uncertain. The CDR3 spans 14 residues. Germline values: CDR1 MDHEN, CDR2 SYDVKM. The V end was cut by 3 bases, the J end by 0 bases, with 6 bases between. CDR3 loop: CASSFYVSNQPQHF. For the CDR3, the DNA is TGTGCCAGCAGTTTTTATGTTAGCAATCAGCCCCAGCATTTT.

This clone has a handful of counts. This chain links TRBV11-2 with TRBJ2-5; tentative D call: TRBD2 (6 bases). This CDR3 region has 15 residues. Trimming stripped 0 bases from V and 5 bases from J, with 13 bases between. The V gene's germline CDR1 is SGHAT and CDR2 FQNNGV. The CDR3 spells CASSLEGLAIETQYF. In nucleotides, the CDR3 is TGTGCCAGCAGCTTAGAGGGCCTAGCGATTGAGACCCAGTACTTC.

The chain is built from TRBV10-3 and TRBJ1-1; perhaps TRBD1 as D (6 bases). Trimming removed 3 bases from V and 3 bases from J, with 14 bases in between. Germline-derived CDR1 and CDR2 are ENHRY and SYGVKD. The CDR3 length is 15 residues. The CDR3 loop reads CAISDADRGDTEAFF. CDR3 sequence (DNA): TGTGCCATCAGTGACGCGGACAGAGGGGACACTGAAGCTTTCTTT.

The chain is built from TRBV5-4 and TRBJ1-2; 10 bases map to TRBD1. V lost 2 bases and J lost 7; bases outside the gene matches: 8. The germline CDR1 and CDR2 sequences are SGHNT and YYREEE (reference sequence). The CDR3 has 15 residues. The CDR3: CASSLPPGQGSGYTF. The CDR3 DNA is TGTGCCAGCAGCTTACCCCCGGGACAGGGGTCTGGCTACACCTTC.

This chain uses TRBV5-4 with TRBJ2-7; 11 bases are a match to TRBD1. The V gene's germline CDR1 is SGHNT and CDR2 YYREEE (reference sequence). The CDR3 loop spans 16 amino acids. The junction had 8 bases not matched to a gene; V was cut back by 4 bases and J by 2 bases. CDR3 in amino acids: CASSPDRGLLTYEQYF. Here the CDR3 DNA reads TGTGCCAGCAGCCCGGACAGGGGGCTATTGACCTACGAGCAGTACTTC.

The V call is TRBV7-8, the J call TRBJ2-7; maybe TRBD1 (6 bases). CDR3 length equals 13 residues. V dropped 3 bases and J dropped 2 bases, with 8 bases sitting between them. Germline-derived CDR1 and CDR2 are SGHVS and FQNEAQ. The CDR3 bases are TGTGCCAGCAGCTTTTCAGGGGCCTACGAGCAGTACTTC. Protein sequence: CASSFSGAYEQYF.

Regarding this clone: This sample includes further DNA sequences coding for the same CDR3. V usage is TRBV2 and J usage is TRBJ2-7; 8 bases fit TRBD1. Trimming removed 2 bases from V and 2 bases from J; junction bases left unmatched: 5. Germline V CDR1 and CDR2: SNHLY, FYNNEI. This CDR3 has 15 amino acids. The CDR3 loop reads CASSEIGQGPYEQYF. CDR3 bases: TGTGCCAGCAGTGAAATAGGACAGGGACCCTACGAGCAGTACTTC.

This clone came up many times. V is TRBV6-4 and J is TRBJ1-1, with D perhaps matching TRBD1 (5 bases). The germline V gene encodes CDR1 MRHNA and CDR2 SNTAGT. The V end lost 0 bases, the J end lost 8 bases, and 10 bases lay between the germline ends. The CDR3 contains 13 residues. Here the CDR3 reads CASSDSETAEAFF. As DNA, the CDR3 is TGTGCCAGCAGTGACTCCGAGACAGCAGAAGCTTTCTTT.

This chain links TRBV7-9 with TRBJ1-5; TRBD1 is a possible D gene (6 bases). Trimming left V 1 base short and J 9 bases short, with 10 bases between. CDR3 length: 13 residues. CDR1 is SEHNR, CDR2 FQNEAQ, per germline (reference sequence). CDR3 residues: CASSLGDTRPQHF. The CDR3, as DNA: TGTGCCAGCAGCTTAGGGGACACCCGGCCCCAGCATTTT.

The genes are TRBV3-1 (or the pseudogene TRBV3-2) and TRBJ2-7; 8 bases agree with TRBD2. CDR3 length equals 15 residues. Germline CDR1 LGHDT, CDR2 YNNKEL (reference sequence). The J segment lost 2 bases and the V segment lost 4 bases, leaving 7 bases of the junction unmatched. CDR3 bases: TGTGCCAGCAGCCCCCGGGAGGGCCAGACCTACGAGCAGTACTTC. Protein product: CASSPREGQTYEQYF.

The V and J genes are TRBV19 and TRBJ2-7; 9 bases fit TRBD1. With 5 bases clipped from V and 6 bases from J, the junction kept 8 bases outside the gene matches. The CDR3 consists of 14 residues. From germline, CDR1 is LNHDA and CDR2 SQIVND (reference sequence). In DNA form, the CDR3 reads TGTGCCAGTAGTGCCGGGACAGGGTTTACCGAGCAGTACTTC. This encodes CASSAGTGFTEQYF.

J is TRBJ2-5 and V is TRBV4-2; 7 bases match TRBD1. CDR3 size: 15 residues. Germline CDR1 and CDR2: LGHNA and YNFKEQ. Trimming took 0 bases from V and 1 from J; bases not matched to a gene: 2. Here the CDR3 reads CASSQEGTVQETQYF. CDR3 bases: TGTGCCAGCAGCCAAGAAGGGACAGTCCAAGAGACCCAGTACTTC.

The count of this clone is one. J is TRBJ2-3 and V is TRBV5-1; D might be TRBD2 (6 bases). Trimming shortened V by 2 bases and J by 0 bases, and 7 bases separated the two germline ends. The V gene's germline CDR1 is SGHRS and CDR2 YFSETQ. The CDR3 spans 14 residues. CDR3 sequence: CASSLSGSTDTQYF. CDR3 coding DNA: TGCGCCAGCAGCTTAAGCGGGAGCACAGATACGCAGTATTTT.

The rearrangement joins TRBV5-1 to TRBJ1-5; D possibly corresponds to TRBD1 (5 bases). V shed 0 bases and J shed 6 bases, with 13 bases lying between them. The CDR3 is made up of 15 amino acids. Germline V lookup: CDR1 SGHRS, CDR2 YFSETQ. The CDR3 is CASSLEGTGGQPQHF. Here the CDR3 DNA reads TGCGCCAGCAGCTTGGAGGGGACGGGGGGTCAGCCCCAGCATTTT.

The chain joins TRBV12-2 to TRBJ1-1. TRBV12-2 is given as a pseudogene. There are 16 residues in the CDR3. CDR3 sequence (DNA): TGTGCAAGTCCCCAATCTCGAGAGGCAGGGAGGCCTGAAGCTTTCTTT. Translating it yields CASPQSREAGRPEAFF.

This sequence joins TRBV4-1 and TRBJ2-7, with 11 bases lining up with TRBD2. The CDR3 covers 15 residues. The V and J ends lost 4 bases and 4 bases, in that order; junction bases with no gene match: 6. Germline lookup yields CDR1 MGHRA and CDR2 YSYEKL. CDR3 loop: CASSLSGGGSYEQYF. The DNA for the CDR3 is TGCGCCAGCAGCCTTAGCGGGGGGGGATCGTACGAGCAGTACTTC.

This chain joins TRBV13 and TRBJ2-5; 7 positions agree with TRBD1. This CDR3 contains 12 residues. Germline CDR1 and CDR2: PRHDT and FYEKMQ (reference sequence). Unmatched junction bases numbered 1, after V lost 4 bases and J lost 5 bases. The CDR3 region is CASSSRGETQYF. CDR3 nucleotide sequence: TGTGCCAGCAGCTCCAGGGGGGAGACCCAGTACTTC.

This chain connects TRBV20-1 to TRBJ1-6; unclear D gene. The germline V and J ends were trimmed by 3 bases and 8 bases, with 14 bases remaining between them. Per germline, CDR1 DFQATT and CDR2 SNEGSKA (reference sequence). The CDR3 covers 14 residues. DNA for the CDR3: TGCAGTGCTAGTAAGGAGCCTAACCATTCACCCCTCCACTTT. Its protein product is CSASKEPNHSPLHF.

The chain has TRBV5-1 and TRBJ1-1, with a possible D match to TRBD1 (6 bases). V lost 3 bases to trimming and J lost 3 bases, with 12 bases between them. Germline V CDR1 and CDR2: SGHRS, YFSETQ. The CDR3 loop spans 14 amino acids. CDR3 DNA: TGCGCCAGCAGCTCGGGAGGGGGTGACACTGAAGCTTTCTTT. It is translated as CASSSGGGDTEAFF.

This chain uses TRBV27 with TRBJ1-2, with D unresolved. Germline values: CDR1 MNHEY, CDR2 SMNVEV (reference sequence). The germline V and J ends were trimmed by 5 bases and 10 bases, with 17 bases remaining between them. The CDR3 is 13 amino acids. The CDR3 DNA is TGTGCCAGCAGTCCGCAGGAGGCTATGGTCTACACCTTC. It specifies CASSPQEAMVYTF.

The J gene is TRBJ1-2, the V gene TRBV28, with 9 positions matching TRBD1. The CDR3 consists of 13 residues. The germline gives CDR1 MDHEN, CDR2 SYDVKM. The V segment lost 7 bases and the J segment 5 bases; nucleotides outside the gene matches: 5. CDR3 protein: CASTQGAWYGYTF. The DNA of the CDR3 is TGTGCCAGCACACAGGGGGCATGGTATGGCTACACCTTC.

The J gene is TRBJ1-1, the V gene TRBV4-1; D is unclear. This CDR3 region has 15 residues. Germline values: CDR1 MGHRA, CDR2 YSYEKL. Trimming cost V 1 base and J 0 bases, with 9 bases left between them. CDR3 protein: CASSQGLFMNTEAFF. DNA for the CDR3: TGCGCCAGCAGCCAAGGACTCTTCATGAACACTGAAGCTTTCTTT.

The J gene is TRBJ2-7, the V gene TRBV20-1, with D uncertain. Trimming pared 5 bases from V and 6 bases from J, leaving 11 bases between. Germline V gives CDR1 DFQATT, CDR2 SNEGSKA (reference sequence). CDR3 length equals 11 residues. CDR3 DNA sequence: TGCAGTGCTGCGCCCGCTCTCGAGCAGTACTTC. This translates into CSAAPALEQYF.

The V call is TRBV11-2, the J call TRBJ2-7; D gene unclear. This CDR3 comprises 14 residues. Germline assignment: CDR1 SGHAT and CDR2 FQNNGV. V was shortened by 5 bases and J by 6 bases, with 17 bases between the two germline ends. In DNA, the CDR3 is TGTGCCAGCAGCCTCTACCAGGCGCGAACCGAGCAGTACTTC. It encodes CASSLYQARTEQYF. Filled out from reference TRBV11-2 and TRBJ2-7, the complete variable domain reads EAGVAQSPRYKIIEKRQSVAFWCNPISGHATLYWYQQILGQGPKLLIQFQNNGVVDDSQLPKDRFSAERLKGVDSTLKIQPAKLEDSAVYLCASSLYQARTEQYFGPGTRLTVT.

The chain joins TRBV19 to TRBJ1-1; TRBD1 is a possible D gene (6 bases). CDR3 length: 17 residues. The germline gives CDR1 LNHDA, CDR2 SQIVND (reference sequence). Trimming took 1 base from V and 0 from J, leaving 15 bases between them. For the CDR3, the DNA is TGTGCCAGTAGTATAGGGTACAGGGCAATTTTGAACACTGAAGCTTTCTTT. Amino acid sequence: CASSIGYRAILNTEAFF.

The chain uses TRBV7-9 and TRBJ2-3, with a tentative D call TRBD2 (5 bases). Germline V gives CDR1 SEHNR, CDR2 FQNEAQ (reference sequence). The CDR3 is 15 amino acids. Trimming pared 1 base from V and 2 bases from J, leaving 10 bases between. The CDR3 nucleotides read TGTGCCAGCAGCTTAGGAGCGGACCACACAGATACGCAGTATTTT. This encodes CASSLGADHTDTQYF. Variable domain in full (rest from reference TRBV7-9 and TRBJ2-3): DTGVSQNPRHKITKRGQNVTFRCDPISEHNRLYWYRQTLGQGPEFLTYFQNEAQLEKSRLLSDRFSAERPKGSFSTLEIQRTEQGDSAMYLCASSLGADHTDTQYFGPGTRLTVL.

J is TRBJ2-3 and V is TRBV7-2; D possibly corresponds to TRBD2 (5 bases). V was pared by 2 bases and J by 2 bases, with 8 bases between. Germline V gene data show CDR1 as SGHTA and CDR2 as FQGNSA. The CDR3 covers 14 residues. The CDR3 is CASSLSGNTDTQYF. The CDR3 DNA reads TGTGCCAGCAGCTTATCGGGGAACACAGATACGCAGTATTTT.